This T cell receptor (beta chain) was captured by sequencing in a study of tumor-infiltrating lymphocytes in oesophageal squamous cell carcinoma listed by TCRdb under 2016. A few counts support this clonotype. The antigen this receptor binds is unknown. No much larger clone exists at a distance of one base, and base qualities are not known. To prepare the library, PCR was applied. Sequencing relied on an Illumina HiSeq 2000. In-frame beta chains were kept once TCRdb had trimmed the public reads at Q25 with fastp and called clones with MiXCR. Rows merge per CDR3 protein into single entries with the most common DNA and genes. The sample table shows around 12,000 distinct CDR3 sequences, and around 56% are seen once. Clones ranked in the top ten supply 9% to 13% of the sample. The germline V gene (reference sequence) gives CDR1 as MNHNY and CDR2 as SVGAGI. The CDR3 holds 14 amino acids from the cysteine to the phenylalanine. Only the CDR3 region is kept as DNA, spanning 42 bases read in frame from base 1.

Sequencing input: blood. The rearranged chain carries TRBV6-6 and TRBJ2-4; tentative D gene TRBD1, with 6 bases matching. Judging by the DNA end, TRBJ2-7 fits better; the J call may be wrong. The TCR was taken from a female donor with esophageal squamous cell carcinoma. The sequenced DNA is TGTGCCAGCAGTGAGCCGGGGACATCCTACGAGCAGTACTTC. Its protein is CASSEPGTSYEQYF.